The T cell receptor (beta chain) described here comes from a study of blood T cells in healthy people across ages. General observations from the study: Naive T cell percentage by flow cytometry tracked strongly with beta diversity.

A J-beta primer mix and a sample-barcoded 5' primer were used in a second PCR of about 6 to 12 cycles. TCRdb fed the 5' RACE reads into MiXCR, producing one record per CDR3 protein. This sample has fewer than 1,200,000 distinct CDR3 sequences, with approximately 25% found just once. Germline-derived CDR1 and CDR2 are SQVTM and ANQGSEA. Trimming cost V 6 bases and J 1 base, with 12 bases left between them. This CDR3 is built from 13 residues. Regarding this clonotype: As yet, its antigen is unknown.

Per-sample PBMC isolation yielded at least 6 million cells. These data also featured in a second study, about T cells of mothers and their children. As reported in that work: With unrelated pairs as the comparison, related mother-child pairs had a slightly higher overlap that was not significant.

The sequencing sample was made of blood. This rearrangement joins TRBV29-1 to TRBJ2-5; D is uncertain. This clonotype originated in a girl aged 2-9 years in good health. CDR3 in DNA: TGCAGCGTCCGAGGAAGGACCCAAGAGACCCAGTACTTC. The encoded protein is CSVRGRTQETQYF. The full variable domain, completed using reference TRBV29-1 and TRBJ2-5, is SAVISQKPSRDICQRGTSLTIQCQVDSQVTMMFWYRQQPGQSLTLIATANQGSEATYESGFVIDKFPISRPNLTFSTLTVSNMSPEDSSIYLCSVRGRTQETQYFGPGTRLLVL.